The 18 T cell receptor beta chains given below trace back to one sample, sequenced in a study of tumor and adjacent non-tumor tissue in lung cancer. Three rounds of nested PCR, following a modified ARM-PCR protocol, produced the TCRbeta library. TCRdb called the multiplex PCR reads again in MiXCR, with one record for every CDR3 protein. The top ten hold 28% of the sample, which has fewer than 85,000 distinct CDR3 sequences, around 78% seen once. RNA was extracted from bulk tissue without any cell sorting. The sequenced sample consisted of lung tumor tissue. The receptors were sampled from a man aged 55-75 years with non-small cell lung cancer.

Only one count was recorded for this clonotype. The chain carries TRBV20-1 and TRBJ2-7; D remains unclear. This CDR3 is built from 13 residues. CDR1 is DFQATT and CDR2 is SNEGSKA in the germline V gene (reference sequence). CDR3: CNGLAENSYEQYF. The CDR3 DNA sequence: TGCAACGGCTTGGCGGAGAATTCCTACGAGCAGTACTTC.

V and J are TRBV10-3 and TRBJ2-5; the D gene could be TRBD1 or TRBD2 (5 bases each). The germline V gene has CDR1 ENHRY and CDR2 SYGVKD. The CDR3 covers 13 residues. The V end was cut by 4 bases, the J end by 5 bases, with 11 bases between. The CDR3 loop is CAISGDQHETQYF. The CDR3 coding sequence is TGTGCCATCAGTGGGGACCAGCATGAGACCCAGTACTTC.

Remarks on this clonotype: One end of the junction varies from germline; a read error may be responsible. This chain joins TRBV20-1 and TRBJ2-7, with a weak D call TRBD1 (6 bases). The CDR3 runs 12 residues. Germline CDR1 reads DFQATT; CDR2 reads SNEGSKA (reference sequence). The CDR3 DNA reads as TGCAGTGCGAGGGACAAACCCTACGAGCAGTATTTC. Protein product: CSARDKPYEQYF.

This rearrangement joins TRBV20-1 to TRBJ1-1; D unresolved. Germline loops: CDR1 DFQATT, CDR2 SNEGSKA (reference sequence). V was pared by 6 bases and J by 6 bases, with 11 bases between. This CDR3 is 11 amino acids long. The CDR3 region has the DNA TGCAGTGCCGCAAAGGACTCTGAAGCTTTCTTT. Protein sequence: CSAAKDSEAFF.

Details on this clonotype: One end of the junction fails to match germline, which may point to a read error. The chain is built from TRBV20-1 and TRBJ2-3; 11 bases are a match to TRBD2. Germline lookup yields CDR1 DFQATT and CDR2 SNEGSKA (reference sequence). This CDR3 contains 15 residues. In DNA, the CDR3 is TGCAATGCTAGAGAAATGACTAGCGGGACGGATACGCAGTATTTT. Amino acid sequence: CNAREMTSGTDTQYF.

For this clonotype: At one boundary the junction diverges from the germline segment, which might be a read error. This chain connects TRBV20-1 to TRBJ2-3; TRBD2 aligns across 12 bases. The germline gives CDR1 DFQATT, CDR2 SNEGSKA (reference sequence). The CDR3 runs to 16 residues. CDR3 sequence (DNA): TGCAATGCCCAAGGGGCTAGCGGGAGGGCTGCGGATACGCAATATTTT. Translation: CNAQGASGRAADTQYF.

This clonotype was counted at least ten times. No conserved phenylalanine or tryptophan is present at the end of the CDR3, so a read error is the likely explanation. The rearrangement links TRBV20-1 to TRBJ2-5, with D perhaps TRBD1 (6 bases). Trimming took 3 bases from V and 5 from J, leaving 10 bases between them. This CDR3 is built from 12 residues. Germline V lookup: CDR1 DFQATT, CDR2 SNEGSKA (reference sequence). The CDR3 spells CSASWGRETQYL. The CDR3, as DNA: TGCAGTGCTAGTTGGGGGCGGGAGACCCAGTACCTC.

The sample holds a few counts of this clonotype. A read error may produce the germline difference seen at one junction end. The CDR3: CATSERGQGATDTQYF. CDR3 coding DNA: TGTGCCACCAGTGAAAGGGGGCAGGGTGCAACAGATACGCAGTATTTT. The chain carries TRBV10-3 and TRBJ2-3; 7 positions agree with TRBD1. CDR1 is ENHRY, CDR2 SYGVKD, per germline. The CDR3 runs to 16 residues.

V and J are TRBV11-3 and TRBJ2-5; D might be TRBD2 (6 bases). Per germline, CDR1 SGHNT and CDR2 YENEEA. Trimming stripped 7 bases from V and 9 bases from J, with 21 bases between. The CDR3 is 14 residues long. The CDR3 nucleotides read TGTGCCAGCAACCCTAACGGGGCCGGGGAGGCCCAGTACTTC. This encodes CASNPNGAGEAQYF.

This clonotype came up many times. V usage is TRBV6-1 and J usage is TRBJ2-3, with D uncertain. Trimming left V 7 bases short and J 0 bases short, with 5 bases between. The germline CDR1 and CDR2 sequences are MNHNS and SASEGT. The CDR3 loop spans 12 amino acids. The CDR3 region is CASTPSTDTQYF. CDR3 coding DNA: TGTGCCAGCACTCCTAGCACAGATACGCAGTATTTT.

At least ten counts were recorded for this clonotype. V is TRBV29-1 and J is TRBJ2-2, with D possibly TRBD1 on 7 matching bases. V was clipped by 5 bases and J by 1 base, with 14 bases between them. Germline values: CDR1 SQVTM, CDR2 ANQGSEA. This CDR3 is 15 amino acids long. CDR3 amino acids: CSVLNRGGNTGELFF. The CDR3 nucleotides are TGCAGCGTTCTGAACAGGGGAGGGAACACCGGGGAGCTGTTTTTT.

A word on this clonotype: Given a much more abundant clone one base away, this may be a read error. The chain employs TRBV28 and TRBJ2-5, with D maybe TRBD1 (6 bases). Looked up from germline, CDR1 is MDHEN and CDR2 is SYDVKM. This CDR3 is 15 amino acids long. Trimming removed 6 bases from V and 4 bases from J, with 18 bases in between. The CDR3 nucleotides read TGTGCCAGCAGGGTTCGGGTGACAGGAAGAGAGACCCAGTACTTC. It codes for CASRVRVTGRETQYF.

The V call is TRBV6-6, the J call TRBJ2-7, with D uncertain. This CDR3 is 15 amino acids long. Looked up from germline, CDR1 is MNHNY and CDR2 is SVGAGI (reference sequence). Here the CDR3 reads CGSSYARHGAYEQYF. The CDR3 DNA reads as TGTGGTAGCAGTTACGCACGGCACGGAGCCTACGAGCAGTACTTC.

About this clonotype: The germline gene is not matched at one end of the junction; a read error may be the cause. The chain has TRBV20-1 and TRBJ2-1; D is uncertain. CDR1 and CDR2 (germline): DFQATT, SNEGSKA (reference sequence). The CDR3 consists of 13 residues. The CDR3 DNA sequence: TGCAGTGCTAGAGGACTGGGTAACAATGAGCATTTCTTC. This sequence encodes CSARGLGNNEHFF.

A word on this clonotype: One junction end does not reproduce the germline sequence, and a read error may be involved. This CDR3 reads CASSLVPGTGQLFDSYEQYF. The CDR3 DNA reads as TGTGCTAGTAGTTTGGTACCTGGGACAGGACAATTGTTCGACTCCTACGAGCAGTACTTC. The chain joins TRBV12-5 to TRBJ2-7; 8 bases map to TRBD1. The germline CDR1 and CDR2 sequences are LGHNT and FRNRAP. The CDR3 spans 20 residues. The complete variable domain, with remaining parts taken from reference TRBV12-5 and TRBJ2-7, reads DARVTQTPRHKVTEMGQEVTMRCQPILGHNTVFWYRQTMMQGLELLAYFRNRAPLDDSGMPKDRFSAEMPDATLATLKIQPSEPRDSAVYFCASSLVPGTGQLFDSYEQYFGPGTRLTVT.

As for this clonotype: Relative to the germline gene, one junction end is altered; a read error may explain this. Written as DNA, the CDR3 is TGTGCCAGCGGCTTAACGCTGGGGGCTGAAGCTTTCTTT. It encodes CASGLTLGAEAFF. The chain uses TRBV11-1 and TRBJ1-1; possibly TRBD1 for D (5 bases). CDR1 and CDR2 from the germline V gene are SGHAT and FQDESV (reference sequence). CDR3 size: 13 residues.

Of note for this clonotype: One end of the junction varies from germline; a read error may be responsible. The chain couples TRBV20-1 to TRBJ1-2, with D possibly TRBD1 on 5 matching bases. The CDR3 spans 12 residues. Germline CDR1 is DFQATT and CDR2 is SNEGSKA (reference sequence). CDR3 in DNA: TGCACTGCTAGACGGGGGGACCATGACTACACCTTC. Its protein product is CTARRGDHDYTF.

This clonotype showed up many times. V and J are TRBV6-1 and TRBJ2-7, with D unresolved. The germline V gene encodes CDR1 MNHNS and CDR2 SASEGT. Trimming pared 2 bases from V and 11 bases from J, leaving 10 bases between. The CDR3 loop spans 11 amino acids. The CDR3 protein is CASSERTVKYF. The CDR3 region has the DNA TGTGCCAGCAGTGAAAGGACCGTGAAGTACTTC.